The sequence of this TCR beta chain was determined in a study of blood T cells in healthy people across ages. Whole-study results and caveats: The fall in TCR beta diversity per million T cells was roughly linear with age.

In the case of this clonotype: The antigen is not known.

Then a second PCR, running roughly 7 to 12 cycles, was carried out with a sample-barcoded 5' primer and a J-beta primer mix. One entry per CDR3 protein, called by TCRdb with MiXCR from the 5' RACE reads. This sample yields 1.5 million to 2 million distinct CDR3 sequences, of which 28% are seen a single time; roughly 8% belongs to the top ten. Trimming took 4 bases from V and 0 from J, leaving 10 bases between them. This CDR3 comprises 14 residues. The specimen was blood. The chain recombines TRBV12-3 or TRBV12-4 with TRBJ2-7; D unresolved. The sequence was obtained from a woman in her twenties or thirties in good health. CDR3: CASSWSSPSYEQYF. The DNA for the CDR3 is TGTGCCAGCAGTTGGAGCAGCCCCTCCTACGAGCAGTACTTC.